One and the same sample provided the 20 T cell receptor beta chains below, sequenced in a study of naive and memory T cell subsets. An oligonucleotide containing a UMI was ligated to the 3' end of TCR cDNA. The SP2 primer and nested alpha and beta constant region primers amplified ligated cDNA in four rounds. Using its own MiXCR run on the 5' RACE reads, TCRdb lists one record per CDR3 protein. Of around 56,000 distinct CDR3 sequences listed, roughly 7.5% were seen once; the top ten hold more than 7.5%. These receptors were taken from a female donor in good health.

This clonotype was detected ten times or more. This chain uses TRBV12-3 or TRBV12-4 with TRBJ1-1; D call uncertain. V was trimmed by 3 bases and J by 3 bases, leaving 17 bases between them. The CDR3 runs to 16 residues. CDR3 in amino acids: CASSFEAGPEDTEAFF. CDR3 bases: TGTGCCAGCAGTTTTGAGGCAGGCCCCGAGGACACTGAAGCTTTCTTT.

This clonotype was picked up many times. The rearrangement joins TRBV14 to TRBJ1-4; tentatively, D is TRBD1 (5 bases). V lost 4 bases, J lost 4 bases, and 7 bases lay in between. The CDR3 is 13 residues long. Germline loops: CDR1 SGHDN, CDR2 FVKESK. The CDR3 here is CASSRDLNEKLFF. CDR3 coding DNA: TGTGCCAGCAGCCGGGACCTTAATGAAAAACTGTTTTTT.

This clonotype was seen ten or more times. The chain is built from TRBV19 and TRBJ1-5; D not certain. Deletions cut 9 bases from V and 3 bases from J, with 15 bases between. The CDR3 length is 14 residues. Germline V lookup: CDR1 LNHDA, CDR2 SQIVND (reference sequence). The CDR3 DNA is TGTGCCAGCACTGACGGGAACGACAATCAGCCCCAGCATTTT. Translating gives CASTDGNDNQPQHF.

This clonotype occurred many times. This chain connects TRBV5-1 to TRBJ1-1; 11 bases align to TRBD1. This CDR3 spans 14 amino acids. Per the germline V gene, CDR1 is SGHRS and CDR2 is YFSETQ. Unmatched junction bases numbered 2, after V lost 3 bases and J lost 4 bases. The CDR3 loop reads CASSWGTGGTEAFF. As DNA, the CDR3 is TGCGCCAGCAGCTGGGGGACAGGGGGCACTGAAGCTTTCTTT.

In this sample, this clonotype turned up many times. V is TRBV18 and J is TRBJ1-1, with 9 positions matching TRBD1. The CDR3 is 14 residues long. V shed 8 bases, J shed 4 bases, and the junction held 8 bases outside the gene matches. Per germline, CDR1 KGHSH and CDR2 LQKENI. The CDR3 protein is CASTKGQGGTEAFF. The CDR3 coding sequence is TGTGCCAGCACTAAGGGACAGGGTGGCACTGAAGCTTTCTTT.

The J gene is TRBJ2-5, the V gene TRBV7-2; 9 positions match TRBD2. From germline, CDR1 is SGHTA and CDR2 FQGNSA. V lost 3 bases, J lost 4 bases, and 6 bases stayed unmatched. The CDR3 length is 15 residues. Here the CDR3 reads CASSFQRGDGETQYF. As DNA, the CDR3 is TGTGCCAGCAGCTTTCAGCGGGGGGATGGAGAGACCCAGTACTTC.

This clonotype was seen many times. V usage is TRBV6-2 or TRBV6-3 and J usage is TRBJ2-3, with D perhaps being TRBD1 or TRBD2 (5 bases each). The V gene's germline CDR1 is MNHEY and CDR2 SVGEGT. V dropped 6 bases and J dropped 4 bases, with 17 bases sitting between them. This CDR3 spans 15 amino acids. The CDR3 reads CASRFMGQRADTQYF. The CDR3 DNA reads as TGTGCCAGCAGATTCATGGGGCAGAGGGCAGATACGCAGTATTTT.

This clonotype was seen repeatedly, ten times or more. The V gene is TRBV28, the J gene TRBJ1-4, with TRBD1 matching over 7 bases. The CDR3 sequence is 15 residues long. Unmatched junction bases numbered 10, after V lost 5 bases and J lost 7 bases. CDR1 and CDR2 from the germline V gene are MDHEN and SYDVKM. The CDR3, as DNA: TGTGCCAGCAGTCCGAGACAGGGTTTTAGTGAAAAACTGTTTTTT. Its translation: CASSPRQGFSEKLFF.

The chain uses TRBV7-6 and TRBJ1-1; D gene unclear. The germline gives CDR1 SGHVS, CDR2 FNYEAQ. The CDR3 has 14 amino acids. Trimming took 1 base from V and 9 from J, leaving 15 bases between them. CDR3 DNA: TGTGCCAGCAGCTTAGATGGTCGTTGGGTTCAAGCTTTCTTT. Translated: CASSLDGRWVQAFF.

This clonotype occurred many times. Relative to the germline gene, one junction end is altered; a read error may explain this. The J gene is TRBJ1-5, the V gene TRBV28; D unresolved. From germline, CDR1 is MDHEN and CDR2 SYDVKM. CDR3 length: 12 residues. The CDR3 protein is CASSLVNPPQHF. The DNA for the CDR3 is TGTGCCAGCAGTTTGGTAAATCCGCCCCAGCATTTT.

The genes are TRBV4-3 and TRBJ2-7; D not certain. Germline lookup yields CDR1 LGHNA and CDR2 YSLEER. The CDR3 sequence is 16 residues long. With 3 bases removed from V and 4 bases from J, the gap between germline ends came to 19 bases. The DNA of the CDR3 is TGCGCCAGCAGCCAGCAAGATACGAATCTTGGGTACGAGCAGTACTTC. The encoded protein is CASSQQDTNLGYEQYF.

This clonotype was seen at least ten times. The chain recombines TRBV6-5 with TRBJ1-1; unclear D gene. Between the trimmed V and J ends, which lost 2 bases and 1 base, there was a span of 11 bases. Germline V lookup: CDR1 MNHEY, CDR2 SVGAGI. The CDR3 consists of 15 residues. The CDR3 DNA reads TGTGCCAGCAGTTACATGCAACCCTCGAACACTGAAGCTTTCTTT. This translates into CASSYMQPSNTEAFF.

This clonotype showed up many times. The chain is built from TRBV4-1 and TRBJ2-2, with unresolved D. The CDR3 consists of 14 residues. Germline assignment: CDR1 MGHRA and CDR2 YSYEKL. Trimming pared 0 bases from V and 6 bases from J, leaving 8 bases between. For the CDR3, the DNA is TGCGCCAGCAGCCAAGATGCGGTTTCCGGGGAGCTGTTTTTT. Its protein product is CASSQDAVSGELFF.

This clonotype was seen only a few times. CDR3 region: CSVGTGDGYTF. The DNA of the CDR3 is TGCAGCGTAGGGACAGGGGACGGCTACACCTTC. The chain carries TRBV29-1 and TRBJ1-2; 10 bases line up with TRBD1. CDR3 length equals 11 residues. The J segment lost 8 bases and the V segment lost 6 bases, leaving 3 bases of the junction unmatched. CDR1 and CDR2 from the germline V gene are SQVTM and ANQGSEA.

The rearrangement joins TRBV7-2 to TRBJ1-1, with TRBD1 as a possible D gene (5 bases). V was trimmed by 5 bases and J by 3 bases, leaving 13 bases between them. The germline gives CDR1 SGHTA, CDR2 FQGNSA. The CDR3 sequence is 14 residues long. CDR3 bases: TGTGCCAGCAGCGCATATCAGGGTTACACTGAAGCTTTCTTT. The encoded protein is CASSAYQGYTEAFF.

In this sample, this clonotype turned up a few times. The V gene is TRBV2, the J gene TRBJ1-5; no clear D. Trimming shortened V by 3 bases and J by 5 bases, and 14 bases separated the two germline ends. The V gene's germline CDR1 is SNHLY and CDR2 FYNNEI. CDR3 size: 15 residues. The CDR3 protein is CASSDPDLGYQPQHF. The CDR3 coding sequence is TGTGCCAGCAGTGACCCGGACTTGGGTTATCAGCCCCAGCATTTT.

This chain connects TRBV28 to TRBJ2-2; possibly TRBD2 for D (5 bases). The germline gives CDR1 MDHEN, CDR2 SYDVKM. V lost 6 bases and J 5 bases, leaving 13 bases between the germline ends. CDR3 length equals 14 residues. The CDR3 loop is CASSSGVRTGELFF. CDR3 nucleotide sequence: TGTGCCAGCAGCTCCGGGGTGAGGACCGGGGAGCTGTTTTTT.

This clonotype was observed at least ten times. V is TRBV19 and J is TRBJ1-5; D unresolved. The CDR3 contains 13 residues. CDR1 is LNHDA, CDR2 SQIVND, per germline (reference sequence). V was cut by 0 bases and J by 6 bases, with 6 bases left in between. In nucleotides, the CDR3 is TGTGCCAGTAGTATAGATATCCGTCAGCCCCAGCATTTT. The encoded protein is CASSIDIRQPQHF.

The chain links TRBV12-3 or TRBV12-4 to TRBJ2-3; TRBD1 is a possible D gene (6 bases). V dropped 3 bases and J dropped 5 bases, with 9 bases sitting between them. The CDR3 has 13 amino acids. CDR3 in amino acids: CASSLIRGDTQYF. In nucleotides, the CDR3 is TGTGCCAGCAGTTTGATCAGGGGAGATACGCAGTATTTT.

This clonotype was counted between two and nine times. The rearrangement uses TRBV29-1 and TRBJ2-2, with 7 bases that match TRBD2. The CDR3 totals 18 residues. Trimming removed 0 bases from V and 5 bases from J; junction bases left unmatched: 15. Germline V lookup: CDR1 SQVTM, CDR2 ANQGSEA. CDR3 in DNA: TGCAGCGTTGAAGAAAGAGGGAGGGGTGGTGGTGTGACCGGGGAGCTGTTTTTT. Translating gives CSVEERGRGGGVTGELFF.